These 26 T cell receptor beta chains share one sample of origin, sequenced in a study of cytomegalovirus exposure and HLA in healthy donors. The PCR ran on 60 Vbeta and 13 Jbeta primers. Repertoires were generated with immunoSEQ multiplex PCR, while TCRdb's copy carries only in-frame clones and drops some. The sample includes 200,000 to 250,000 clones, about 80% seen only once; the top ten take roughly 2.5%. The sequencing input was PBMCs. The receptor source for this set is a woman in her sixties or seventies in good health and CMV-seropositive.

The chain combines TRBV11-3 with TRBJ2-2; 9 bases align to TRBD1. The CDR3 is 15 amino acids. V shed 4 bases and J 3 bases; nucleotides not matched to a gene: 3. Germline CDR1 and CDR2: SGHNT and YENEEA. CDR3 DNA sequence: TGTGCCAGCAGCTCAGGGACAGGGTACACCGGGGAGCTGTTTTTT. Protein: CASSSGTGYTGELFF. Based on the CDR3 plus reference TRBV11-3 and TRBJ2-2, the full variable domain is EAGVVQSPRYKIIEKKQPVAFWCNPISGHNTLYWYLQNLGQGPELLIRYENEEAVDDSQLPKDRFSAERLKGVDSTLKIQPAELGDSAVYLCASSSGTGYTGELFFGEGSRLTVL.

This clone was picked up one time. The V call is TRBV4-3, the J call TRBJ1-4; 10 nucleotides align to TRBD1. J gave up 8 bases and V 2 bases, and 5 bases lay outside the gene matches. CDR3 length equals 15 residues. The germline CDR1 and CDR2 sequences are LGHNA and YSLEER. CDR3: CASSQQTGGGEKLFF. In DNA form, the CDR3 reads TGCGCCAGCAGCCAACAGACAGGGGGCGGCGAAAAACTGTTTTTT.

The chain employs TRBV9 and TRBJ2-2; a weak D match, TRBD1 (6 bases). CDR1 and CDR2 (germline): SGDLS, YYNGEE. The CDR3 has 16 amino acids. Trimming stripped 4 bases from V and 6 bases from J, with 19 bases between. In nucleotides, the CDR3 is TGTGCCAGCAGCATGGACCTGGGGGCGCTCCCCGGGGAGCTGTTTTTT. Its translation: CASSMDLGALPGELFF. Full variable domain (missing parts from reference TRBV9 and TRBJ2-2): DSGVTQTPKHLITATGQRVTLRCSPRSGDLSVYWYQQSLDQGLQFLIQYYNGEERAKGNILERFSAQQFPDLHSELNLSSLELGDSALYFCASSMDLGALPGELFFGEGSRLTVL.

The chain is built from TRBV18 and TRBJ2-5, with no clear D. Germline CDR1 KGHSH, CDR2 LQKENI. V lost 5 bases, J lost 0 bases, and 7 bases lay in between. This CDR3 spans 13 amino acids. This chain's CDR3 is CASSSTYQETQYF. CDR3 sequence (DNA): TGTGCCAGCTCATCTACCTACCAAGAGACCCAGTACTTC.

V and J are TRBV7-8 and TRBJ2-3, with unresolved D. The CDR3 extends over 14 amino acids. CDR1 SGHVS and CDR2 FQNEAQ come from the germline V gene. The V gene lost 3 bases and the J gene lost 4 bases, with 11 bases spanning the gap. This CDR3 reads CASSLLADPDTQYF. CDR3 sequence (DNA): TGTGCCAGCAGCTTGTTAGCCGATCCAGATACGCAGTATTTT.

This clone was seen ten or more times. This rearrangement joins TRBV7-9 to TRBJ2-5; a weak D match, TRBD2 (6 bases). Germline V gives CDR1 SEHNR, CDR2 FQNEAQ (reference sequence). The CDR3 covers 14 residues. V dropped 4 bases and J dropped 0 bases, with 9 bases sitting between them. The CDR3, as DNA: TGTGCCAGCAGCTCCCGGGACTACCAAGAGACCCAGTACTTC. It encodes CASSSRDYQETQYF.

Notes on this clone: The junction does not match germline at one end; this may be a read error. This sequence joins TRBV5-4 and TRBJ2-7; 11 nucleotides agree with TRBD2. This CDR3 region has 17 residues. Germline values: CDR1 SGHNT, CDR2 YYREEE (reference sequence). CDR3 protein: CASNRRLSGRGSDEQYF. The CDR3 nucleotides read TGTGCCAGCAACCGACGGCTTAGCGGGAGGGGCTCCGACGAGCAGTACTTC.

J is TRBJ1-5 and V is TRBV10-3; D may be TRBD1 (5 bases). V lost 0 bases and J lost 6, with 15 bases in between. Germline values: CDR1 ENHRY, CDR2 SYGVKD. The CDR3 has 16 residues. The CDR3 DNA sequence: TGTGCCATCAGTGAGTCGACGGCGGGGGTCCGTCAGCCCCAGCATTTT. The encoded protein is CAISESTAGVRQPQHF.

The V and J genes are TRBV18 and TRBJ1-4, with 7 bases aligning to TRBD1. CDR3 length: 16 residues. J gave up 0 bases and V 6 bases, and 7 bases lay outside the gene matches. The V gene's germline CDR1 is KGHSH and CDR2 LQKENI. CDR3: CASSQGQLATNEKLFF. The CDR3 nucleotides are TGTGCCAGCTCGCAGGGACAGCTTGCAACTAATGAAAAACTGTTTTTT.

This clone was observed once. This chain links TRBV18 with TRBJ1-2; D is ambiguous. With 3 bases removed from V and 0 bases from J, the gap between germline ends came to 11 bases. The germline V gene encodes CDR1 KGHSH and CDR2 LQKENI. The CDR3 loop spans 15 amino acids. Here the CDR3 DNA reads TGTGCCAGCTCACCGCTACAGTCCACTAACTATGGCTACACCTTC. Translating it yields CASSPLQSTNYGYTF.

J is TRBJ2-1 and V is TRBV7-2; tentatively, D is TRBD1 (6 bases). The ends were cut back, 1 base at V and 7 bases at J, with 14 bases in the middle. Per the germline V gene, CDR1 is SGHTA and CDR2 is FQGNSA. CDR3 length: 15 residues. CDR3 coding DNA: TGTGCCAGCAGCTTAGATGGGGGCACGAGAAATGAGCAGTTCTTC. Translating gives CASSLDGGTRNEQFF.

This rearrangement joins TRBV27 to TRBJ2-7; 10 nucleotides align to TRBD2. Looked up from germline, CDR1 is MNHEY and CDR2 is SMNVEV (reference sequence). This CDR3 is built from 16 residues. Germline trimming cut 5 bases from V and 0 bases from J; bases unmatched to any gene: 7. CDR3 in DNA: TGTGCCAGCAGTGGACTAGCGGAGCCGAGCTCCTACGAGCAGTACTTC. Translated, it gives CASSGLAEPSSYEQYF.

This clone was seen a few times. The gene calls are TRBV10-2 and TRBJ2-1; TRBD2 aligns across 14 bases. This CDR3 has 14 amino acids. V lost 7 bases, J lost 9 bases, and 5 bases stayed unmatched. Germline-derived CDR1 and CDR2 are WSHSY and SAAADI. In DNA, the CDR3 is TGCGCCAGCAAGGAGGGACTAGCGGGAGTTGAGCAGTTCTTC. It encodes CASKEGLAGVEQFF.

V gene TRBV5-1 combines with J gene TRBJ1-4; a possible D gene is TRBD1 (6 bases). The length of the CDR3 is 14 residues. Germline V gives CDR1 SGHRS, CDR2 YFSETQ. V lost 0 bases and J lost 10, with 13 bases in between. The CDR3 region is CASSLGQAAGKLFF. The CDR3 DNA follows: TGCGCCAGCAGCTTGGGACAGGCCGCCGGAAAACTGTTTTTT.

Turning to this clone: Other DNA variants within this sample encode the same CDR3. The V call is TRBV5-1, the J call TRBJ1-1, with 7 bases fitting TRBD1. The CDR3 is made up of 15 amino acids. Germline CDR1 and CDR2: SGHRS and YFSETQ. Unmatched junction bases numbered 2, after V lost 0 bases and J lost 0 bases. This chain's CDR3 is CASSLAGGMNTEAFF. As DNA, the CDR3 is TGCGCCAGCAGCTTGGCAGGGGGGATGAACACTGAAGCTTTCTTT.

This clone occurred a few times. This chain joins TRBV6-5 and TRBJ2-7, with a possible D match to TRBD2 (6 bases). Trimming took 4 bases from V and 2 from J, leaving 15 bases between them. In germline, CDR1 is MNHEY, CDR2 SVGAGI. The CDR3 totals 15 residues. The CDR3 spells CASSSRFGGTYEQYF. DNA for the CDR3: TGTGCCAGCAGTTCCCGATTTGGGGGGACCTACGAGCAGTACTTC.

The V call is TRBV7-2, the J call TRBJ1-2; a possible D gene is TRBD1 (6 bases). Trimming left V 5 bases short and J 4 bases short, with 17 bases between. From germline, CDR1 is SGHTA and CDR2 FQGNSA. CDR3 length: 15 amino acids. As DNA, the CDR3 is TGTGCCAGCAGCCTGGGCGGGGGCAGTGGCTATGGCTACACCTTC. This codes for CASSLGGGSGYGYTF.

The rearrangement uses TRBV21-1 and TRBJ2-1; TRBD1, the D gene given by the table, was not confirmed from the DNA. TRBV21-1 constitutes a pseudogene. The CDR3 sequence is 14 residues long. This chain's CDR3 is CASSGGLRTNEQFF. The CDR3 DNA reads as TGTGCCAGCAGCGGGGGCTTAAGGACCAATGAGCAGTTCTTC.

About this clone: The sample has other DNA sequences that encode this CDR3 too. The genes are TRBV11-2 and TRBJ1-2, with 12 bases lining up with TRBD1. Germline values: CDR1 SGHAT, CDR2 FQNNGV. This CDR3 has 14 amino acids. V gave up 3 bases and J gave up 8 bases; unmatched junction bases: 4. The DNA for the CDR3 is TGTGCCAGCAGCTTGGGACAGGGGGCGCAGGGCTACACCTTC. Its translation is CASSLGQGAQGYTF. The variable domain in full, completed from reference TRBV11-2 and TRBJ1-2, reads EAGVAQSPRYKIIEKRQSVAFWCNPISGHATLYWYQQILGQGPKLLIQFQNNGVVDDSQLPKDRFSAERLKGVDSTLKIQPAKLEDSAVYLCASSLGQGAQGYTFGSGTRLTVV.

This sequence joins TRBV10-3 and TRBJ2-3; TRBD2 aligns across 10 bases. J lost 1 base, V lost 5 bases, and 0 bases had no gene match. The germline CDR1 and CDR2 sequences are ENHRY and SYGVKD. CDR3 size: 14 residues. CDR3 nucleotides: TGTGCCATCAGTCTAGCGGGAGGCACAGATACGCAGTATTTT. Protein sequence: CAISLAGGTDTQYF.

V usage is TRBV28 and J usage is TRBJ1-4; D uncertain. CDR1 and CDR2 from the germline V gene are MDHEN and SYDVKM. Trimming left V 4 bases short and J 4 bases short, with 10 bases between. The CDR3 is 14 amino acids. Here the CDR3 DNA reads TGTGCCAGCAGTTCCCCTGGCCTTAATGAAAAACTGTTTTTT. Its protein product is CASSSPGLNEKLFF.

This clone showed up just a few times. The V and J genes are TRBV18 and TRBJ1-3; 12 bases are shared with TRBD1. Germline CDR1 KGHSH, CDR2 LQKENI. V trimming: 6 bases; J trimming: 3 bases; junction bases outside the gene matches: 6. CDR3 length: 16 residues. The CDR3: CASSDRDRGLGNTIYF. CDR3 sequence (DNA): TGTGCCAGCTCGGATAGGGACAGGGGGCTTGGAAACACCATATATTTT.

The rearrangement joins TRBV7-2 to TRBJ2-2; TRBD2 is a possible D gene (6 bases). V dropped 4 bases and J dropped 9 bases, with 15 bases sitting between them. The CDR3 consists of 14 residues. CDR1 SGHTA and CDR2 FQGNSA come from the germline V gene. The CDR3 bases are TGTGCCAGCAGCTACCCCCGGCGGGACCGGGAGCTGTTTTTT. Translation: CASSYPRRDRELFF.

This clone showed up just a few times. This chain joins TRBV7-9 and TRBJ2-5; tentatively, D is TRBD2 (5 bases). From germline, CDR1 is SEHNR and CDR2 FQNEAQ (reference sequence). The CDR3 runs to 18 residues. Trimming took off 1 base at V and 1 base at J, with 19 bases between the two ends. Written as DNA, the CDR3 is TGTGCCAGCAGCTTAGGTCTAGCCGACCTAAGAGGCCAAGAGACCCAGTACTTC. Translating it yields CASSLGLADLRGQETQYF.

The gene calls are TRBV18 and TRBJ1-1; perhaps TRBD1 as D (6 bases). CDR1 is KGHSH and CDR2 is LQKENI in the germline V gene. Trimming shortened V by 4 bases and J by 3 bases, and 18 bases separated the two germline ends. The CDR3 contains 16 residues. The DNA for the CDR3 is TGTGCCAGCTCACGAGAGAGGGGGGGTAGAGACACTGAAGCTTTCTTT. Protein product: CASSRERGGRDTEAFF.

The rearrangement uses TRBV18 and TRBJ2-7; 7 bases map to TRBD1. Germline trimming cut 6 bases from V and 2 bases from J; bases unmatched to any gene: 7. The CDR3 spans 14 residues. Germline CDR1 reads KGHSH; CDR2 reads LQKENI. CDR3 DNA: TGTGCCAGCTCCCTACAGGGGTCCACCTACGAGCAGTACTTC. It translates to CASSLQGSTYEQYF. Drawing the rest from reference TRBV18 and TRBJ2-7, the complete variable domain is NAGVMQNPRHLVRRRGQEARLRCSPMKGHSHVYWYRQLPEEGLKFMVYLQKENIIDESGMPKERFSAEFPKEGPSILRIQQVVRGDSAAYFCASSLQGSTYEQYFGPGTRLTVT.